The 16 T cell receptor beta chains below were found in one sample sequenced in a study of post-analysis software for immune sequencing data. For these TCRs, the target antigens are not known. General study points: Controls showed lower frequencies than patients for 5 or 6 TRBV segments, and TRBV5-6, TRBV5-1 and TRBV20-1 were among these.

cDNA libraries for TCR beta contained unique molecular identifiers. TCRdb re-analysed the PCR reads in MiXCR, keeping a single row per CDR3 protein. The sample carries about 540,000 distinct CDR3 sequences, around 36% recorded once. The sequencing sample was made of blood. The receptor source for this set is a girl younger than 18 with multiple sclerosis.

This clonotype appeared a few times. One end of the junction is discordant with germline, which a read error may explain. The V and J genes are TRBV7-6 and TRBJ2-1; D may be TRBD1 or TRBD2 (6 bases each). The germline gives CDR1 SGHVS, CDR2 FNYEAQ. This CDR3 comprises 16 residues. The CDR3 nucleotides are TGTGCCAGCAGCTCCGACACGGGGGCCTCCCACAATGAGCAGTTCTTC. Amino acids: CASSSDTGASHNEQFF.

This chain uses TRBV5-1 with TRBJ2-4, with D possibly called TRBD1 or TRBD2 (5 bases each). The V gene's germline CDR1 is SGHRS and CDR2 YFSETQ. The CDR3 contains 17 residues. V dropped 4 bases and J dropped 1 base, with 18 bases sitting between them. The CDR3 sequence is CASSEDGGPWAKNIQYF. The CDR3 DNA reads TGCGCCAGCAGCGAGGATGGGGGACCTTGGGCCAAAAACATTCAGTACTTC.

This chain links TRBV7-9 with TRBJ2-5, with 13 nucleotides matching TRBD2. The J call is uncertain, as TRBJ2-7 better fits the DNA end. Germline assignment: CDR1 SEHNR and CDR2 FQNEAQ (reference sequence). This CDR3 spans 15 amino acids. CDR3 amino acids: CASSPTSGGTDEQYF. DNA for the CDR3: TGTGCCAGCAGCCCGACTAGCGGGGGGACGGACGAGCAGTACTTC.

A remark on this clonotype: This could be a read error, since a much larger clone is one nucleotide away. The chain joins TRBV6-5 to TRBJ1-2; the D gene is possibly TRBD1 (5 bases). The CDR3 has 13 amino acids. Germline V gene lookup returns CDR1 MNHEY and CDR2 SVGAGI. The CDR3 nucleotides are TGTGCCGGCAGTGACCGGGGCCGCTATGGCTACACCTTC. This sequence encodes CAGSDRGRYGYTF.

J is TRBJ2-5 and V is TRBV5-1; 7 bases are shared with TRBD1. The germline V gene has CDR1 SGHRS and CDR2 YFSETQ. After removal of 4 bases from V and 7 bases from J, the junction contained 10 bases not matched to a gene. CDR3 length: 14 amino acids. The CDR3 DNA reads as TGCGCCAGCAGCGATAGGGGGCGTGAGGGGACCCAGTACTTC. Translating it yields CASSDRGREGTQYF.

In its sample, this clonotype was seen a few times. The chain is built from TRBV24-1 and TRBJ2-5, with no clear D. This CDR3 contains 14 residues. Trimming left V 1 base short and J 3 bases short, with 8 bases between. The germline V gene encodes CDR1 KGHDR and CDR2 SFDVKD. CDR3 in amino acids: CATSDFRREETQYF. The DNA of the CDR3 is TGTGCCACCAGTGATTTTCGACGGGAAGAGACCCAGTACTTC.

This clonotype was picked up a small number of times. This chain links TRBV6-5 with TRBJ1-1, with a weak D call TRBD1 (5 bases). The CDR3 has 13 residues. CDR1 is MNHEY and CDR2 is SVGAGI in the germline V gene. The V end lost 6 bases, the J end lost 2 bases, and 10 bases lay between the germline ends. The CDR3 loop reads CASRTGDNTEAFF. The CDR3 coding sequence is TGTGCCAGCAGAACGGGGGATAACACTGAAGCTTTCTTT.

This clonotype was seen a handful of times. J is TRBJ2-7 and V is TRBV27; 8 nucleotides align to TRBD1. The V segment lost 5 bases and the J segment 1 base; nucleotides outside the gene matches: 7. The CDR3 is made up of 15 amino acids. Germline V gene sequence: CDR1 MNHEY, CDR2 SMNVEV (reference sequence). The CDR3 bases are TGTGCCAGCAGTGTCCTGGGACAGGAGTCCTACGAGCAGTACTTC. Residues: CASSVLGQESYEQYF.

The chain carries TRBV29-1 and TRBJ2-1; 7 bases are a match to TRBD1. This CDR3 contains 14 residues. V lost 7 bases and J lost 4; bases outside the gene matches: 10. From germline, CDR1 is SQVTM and CDR2 ANQGSEA. The DNA of the CDR3 is TGCAGCGCTTTGGGGGACAGCCTTTACAATGAGCAGTTCTTC. It specifies CSALGDSLYNEQFF.

The chain combines TRBV10-3 with TRBJ2-3; 9 bases fit TRBD2. Per germline, CDR1 ENHRY and CDR2 SYGVKD. V gave up 2 bases and J gave up 5 bases; unmatched junction bases: 11. This CDR3 has 17 residues. The CDR3 sequence is CAISEVPAGGPKDTQYF. CDR3 sequence (DNA): TGTGCCATCAGTGAGGTCCCGGCGGGGGGGCCTAAAGATACGCAGTATTTT.

The chain is built from TRBV5-1 and TRBJ1-4; 8 bases align to TRBD1. Germline lookup yields CDR1 SGHRS and CDR2 YFSETQ. After removal of 3 bases from V and 4 bases from J, the junction contained 8 bases not matched to a gene. The CDR3 loop spans 16 amino acids. The CDR3 DNA is TGCGCCAGCAGCTCAGTCGGGGGACAGGTTAATGAAAAACTGTTTTTT. This sequence encodes CASSSVGGQVNEKLFF. The full variable domain, rest sourced from reference TRBV5-1 and TRBJ1-4, is KAGVTQTPRYLIKTRGQQVTLSCSPISGHRSVSWYQQTPGQGLQFLFEYFSETQRNKGNFPGRFSGRQFSNSRSEMNVSTLELGDSALYLCASSSVGGQVNEKLFFGSGTQLSVL.

This rearrangement joins TRBV27 to TRBJ1-1; 9 bases are a match to TRBD1. The CDR3 has 15 residues. Germline V gene sequence: CDR1 MNHEY, CDR2 SMNVEV (reference sequence). V was pared by 5 bases and J by 0 bases, with 4 bases of the junction left unmatched. CDR3 sequence reads: CASSTGTGLNTEAFF. CDR3 bases: TGTGCCAGCAGTACCGGGACAGGGCTGAACACTGAAGCTTTCTTT.

The table lists this clonotype with many counts. The chain recombines TRBV25-1 with TRBJ2-3; 12 bases map to TRBD2. The CDR3 runs 15 residues. Losses at the gene ends were 7 bases for V and 2 bases for J; bases not matched to a gene: 4. Germline assignment: CDR1 MGHDK and CDR2 SYGVNS. The CDR3 spells CASNPSGGATDTQYF. CDR3 DNA sequence: TGTGCCAGCAATCCTAGCGGGGGGGCCACAGATACGCAGTATTTT. Together with reference TRBV25-1 and TRBJ2-3, the CDR3 gives the full variable domain: EADIYQTPRYLVIGTGKKITLECSQTMGHDKMYWYQQDPGMELHLIHYSYGVNSTEKGDLSSESTVSRIRTEHFPLTLESARPSHTSQYLCASNPSGGATDTQYFGPGTRLTVL.

The V call is TRBV27, the J call TRBJ1-1; TRBD1 might be the D (6 bases). Germline V gene sequence: CDR1 MNHEY, CDR2 SMNVEV (reference sequence). Trimming stripped 3 bases from V and 0 bases from J, with 14 bases between. This CDR3 comprises 16 residues. CDR3 residues: CASSFNRQAMNTEAFF. For the CDR3, the DNA is TGTGCCAGCAGTTTTAATCGACAGGCGATGAACACTGAAGCTTTCTTT.

The rearrangement uses TRBV6-1 and TRBJ1-1, with D uncertain. CDR3 length equals 14 residues. Trimming took off 4 bases at V and 6 bases at J, with 15 bases between the two ends. Germline loops: CDR1 MNHNS, CDR2 SASEGT. The CDR3, as DNA: TGTGCCAGCAGTGGAAAGGGAAGAGGCTCTGAAGCTTTCTTT. Its translation: CASSGKGRGSEAFF.

The DNA for the CDR3 is TGTGCCAGCAGCCAACCGAGCGGGCCTCAAGAGGCCCAGTACTTC. Amino acids: CASSQPSGPQEAQYF. V and J are TRBV3-1 and TRBJ2-7; D might be TRBD2 (6 bases). The length of the CDR3 is 15 residues. V was pared by 2 bases and J by 10 bases, with 21 bases between. CDR1 and CDR2 from the germline V gene are LGHDT and YNNKEL (reference sequence).